Below, one T cell receptor (beta chain) is given with its context. The CDR3 has 14 residues. Germline-derived CDR1 and CDR2 are SGHAT and FQNNGV. V was clipped by 8 bases and J by 4 bases; unmatched bases: 11. Only healthy Caucasians were included as donors. TCRdb reanalysed the 5' RACE reads using MiXCR and keeps one entry per CDR3 protein. The table has 470,000 or so distinct CDR3 sequences, 20% to 25% seen once; the top ten hold just under 3%. This sample was included in a study of identical twins. Another study also made use of these data, one on T cells expressing NK-cell markers. This second study says: Sorted CD3+CD56-NKG2C+, CD3+CD56+NKG2C- and CD3+CD56+NKG2C+ T cells were the source of the TCR beta repertoires. The study sequenced eight donors, seven HCMV-seropositive and one seronegative.

Sequenced sample: CD4+ T cells sorted from blood. The receptor was derived from a woman aged 18 to 35 in good health. The V call is TRBV11-2, the J call TRBJ2-7; 7 bases map to TRBD2. The CDR3 coding sequence is TGTGCCAGCCGGCCGGTGCGGGGGAGATACGAGCAGTACTTC. Amino acid sequence: CASRPVRGRYEQYF.